A single sample is the source of the 8 T cell receptor beta chains below, sequenced in a study of blood T cell repertoires in COVID-19. Measured with immunoSEQ multiplex PCR; TCRdb has only the in-frame clones, and not every one. This sample has around 330,000 clones; about nine tenths occur once, and the top ten carry roughly 2.6%. Input material: PBMCs or T cells enriched from blood (not recorded which). These receptors were collected from a man aged 55 to 70 who had recovered from COVID-19.

The chain couples TRBV5-1 to TRBJ1-1, with TRBD1 matching over 7 bases. This CDR3 spans 13 amino acids. CDR1 and CDR2 (germline): SGHRS, YFSETQ. Trimming cost V 5 bases and J 6 bases; bases outside gene matches: 7. CDR3 sequence (DNA): TGCGCCAGCAGTGAACAGGGGATGGCTGAAGCTTTCTTT. Amino acids: CASSEQGMAEAFF.

This clone was recorded once. The V and J genes are TRBV27 and TRBJ1-2; D remains unclear. The V end lost 3 bases, the J end lost 4 bases, and 15 bases lay between the germline ends. The V gene's germline CDR1 is MNHEY and CDR2 SMNVEV (reference sequence). CDR3 length: 15 residues. CDR3 coding DNA: TGTGCCAGCAGTTTGACCCAGGAGGGTGGCTATGGCTACACCTTC. Encoded protein: CASSLTQEGGYGYTF.

The rearrangement links TRBV5-1 to TRBJ2-7; 8 bases agree with TRBD1. V lost 5 bases, J lost 5 bases, and 12 bases stayed unmatched. Germline CDR1 is SGHRS and CDR2 is YFSETQ. The CDR3 runs to 15 residues. CDR3 sequence (DNA): TGCGCCAGCAGTAGGGGTGGGACAGGAGGTCACGAGCAGTACTTC. Its translation is CASSRGGTGGHEQYF.

This rearrangement joins TRBV24-1 to TRBJ1-1; D ambiguous. V lost 5 bases and J lost 0, with 9 bases in between. The germline gives CDR1 KGHDR, CDR2 SFDVKD. CDR3 length equals 14 residues. The CDR3 loop reads CATSGGSMNTEAFF. The DNA for the CDR3 is TGTGCCACCAGTGGAGGCTCGATGAACACTGAAGCTTTCTTT.

The chain uses TRBV12-3 or TRBV12-4 and TRBJ1-1; D possibly corresponds to TRBD1 (5 bases). CDR3 length equals 13 residues. The V end lost 5 bases, the J end lost 10 bases, and 17 bases lay between the germline ends. The CDR3 spells CASSRPQGTRAFF. CDR3 in DNA: TGTGCCAGCAGTCGGCCCCAGGGAACGAGAGCTTTCTTT.

This chain uses TRBV11-2 with TRBJ2-7; D perhaps matches TRBD2 (5 bases). The CDR3 extends over 16 amino acids. The germline V gene encodes CDR1 SGHAT and CDR2 FQNNGV. The V end lost 5 bases, the J end lost 3 bases, and 20 bases lay between the germline ends. CDR3 sequence reads: CASSPRAISAGYEQYF. The CDR3 DNA is TGTGCCAGCAGCCCTAGGGCTATTAGCGCAGGCTACGAGCAGTACTTC.

The V gene is TRBV6-5, the J gene TRBJ1-2, with 7 nucleotides matching TRBD1. The V gene's germline CDR1 is MNHEY and CDR2 SVGAGI. The CDR3 runs to 15 residues. Germline trimming cut 4 bases from V and 7 bases from J; bases unmatched to any gene: 12. The CDR3 nucleotides read TGTGCCAGCAGTTCCCCAAGACAGGGTTCGATTGGCTACACCTTC. This encodes CASSSPRQGSIGYTF.

This chain connects TRBV7-2 to TRBJ2-1, with TRBD2 as a possible D gene (7 bases). The V and J ends lost 3 bases and 6 bases respectively, with 15 bases between them. CDR3 length: 15 amino acids. Germline loops: CDR1 SGHTA, CDR2 FQGNSA. Written as DNA, the CDR3 is TGTGCCAGCAGCTTTGGGGGGGGGCCCTTCAATGAGCAGTTCTTC. Translating gives CASSFGGGPFNEQFF.